This T cell receptor beta chain was sequenced for a study of CD4+ T cells in melanoma (dated by TCRdb to between 2021 and 2023). Looking at the study overall: Neoantigen-specific CD4+ T cells in human melanoma were what the study investigated.

Here is what the overall study found, with its caveats: The report described a correlation between neoantigen-specific CD4+ T cells and the function of CD8+ T cells, macrophages and B cells. Diverse differentiation states were reported to be shown by neoantigen-specific CD4+ T cells in melanoma.

Details on this clone: The antigen it recognizes is unknown. Base qualities are not recorded, but no much larger clone differs from it by a single base.

Donors were patients with melanoma. Receptor amplification or capture employed the immunoSEQ multiplex PCR assay. TCRdb limited this immuneACCESS table to in-frame rearrangements with V and J called. A share of clones is missing; checked studies link under half to unresolved V genes, and the rest is unexplained. In this sample the table shows roughly 19,000 clones, roughly 78% of which occur a single time. The top ten hold around 8.9% of the sample. The germline V gene (reference sequence) specifies SGHKS as CDR1 and YYEKEE as CDR2. V loses 0 bases, J loses 6 bases, and the germline ends lie 10 bases apart. From the cysteine through the phenylalanine, the CDR3 covers 13 amino acids. The DNA shown is the 39-base CDR3, in frame from base 1.

The origin of this receptor is a human donor with melanoma. In this chain, TRBV5-5 is recombined with TRBJ2-7; TRBD1 is possibly the D segment (5 matching bases). Here the CDR3 is given as CASSLDRTTEQYF. The DNA is as follows: TGTGCCAGCAGCTTGGACAGGACGACCGAGCAGTACTTC. Supplemented by the reference TRBV5-5 and TRBJ2-7 proteins around the CDR3, the complete variable domain is DAGVTQSPTHLIKTRGQQVTLRCSPISGHKSVSWYQQVLGQGPQFIFQYYEKEERGRGNFPDRFSARQFPNYSSELNVNALLLGDSALYLCASSLDRTTEQYFGPGTRLTVT.